This T cell receptor beta chain was profiled in a study of blood T cell repertoires in COVID-19. Study background: COVID-19 samples collected from the United States, Italy and Spain covered acute and convalescent phases. The cDNA or gDNA used as material had been derived from T cells, B-cell-depleted T cells, or PBMCs.

As handled by the study authors: Reference gene primers were amplified, and this amplification served to estimate nucleated cell counts. Measured with immunoSEQ multiplex PCR; TCRdb has only the in-frame clones, and not every one. Clonal size and the V and J genes are those of that table, whereas D and trimming came from the DNA. The table records some 75,000 clones, about 89% of them present only once. This CDR3 region has 15 residues. The V segment lost 6 bases and the J segment 4 bases; nucleotides outside the gene matches: 5. Germline loops: CDR1 LNHDA, CDR2 SQIVND (reference sequence). The sample consisted of peripheral blood. This receptor was obtained from a man in his 60s with acute or convalescent COVID-19. The chain links TRBV19 to TRBJ2-1; the match to TRBD2 covers 11 bases. The CDR3 DNA sequence: TGTGCCAGTAGAGACCTAGCGGGGGGATACAATGAGCAGTTCTTC. Its translation: CASRDLAGGYNEQFF.